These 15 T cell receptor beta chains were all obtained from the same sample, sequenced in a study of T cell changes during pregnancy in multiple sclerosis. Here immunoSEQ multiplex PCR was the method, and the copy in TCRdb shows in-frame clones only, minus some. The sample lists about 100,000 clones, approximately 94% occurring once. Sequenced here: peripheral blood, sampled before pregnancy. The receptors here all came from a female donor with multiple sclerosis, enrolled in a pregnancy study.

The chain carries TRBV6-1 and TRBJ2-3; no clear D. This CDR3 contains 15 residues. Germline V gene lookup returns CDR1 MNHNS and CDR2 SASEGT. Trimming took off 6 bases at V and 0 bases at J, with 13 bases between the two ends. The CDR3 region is CASSRSSSSTDTQYF. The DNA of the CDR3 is TGTGCCAGCAGCCGGTCCTCATCTAGCACAGATACGCAGTATTTT.

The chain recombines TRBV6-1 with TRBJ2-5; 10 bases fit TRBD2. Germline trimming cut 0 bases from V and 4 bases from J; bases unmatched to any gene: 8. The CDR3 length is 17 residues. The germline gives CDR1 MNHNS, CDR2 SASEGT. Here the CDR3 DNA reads TGTGCCAGCAGTGAAGCGCTACTAGCGGGAATAATAGAGACCCAGTACTTC. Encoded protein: CASSEALLAGIIETQYF.

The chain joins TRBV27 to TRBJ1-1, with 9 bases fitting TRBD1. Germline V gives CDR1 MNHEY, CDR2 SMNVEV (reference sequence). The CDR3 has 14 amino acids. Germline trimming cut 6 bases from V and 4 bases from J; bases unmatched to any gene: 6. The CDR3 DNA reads TGTGCCAGCAGCCAGGGACAGGGAGTCACTGAAGCTTTCTTT. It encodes CASSQGQGVTEAFF.

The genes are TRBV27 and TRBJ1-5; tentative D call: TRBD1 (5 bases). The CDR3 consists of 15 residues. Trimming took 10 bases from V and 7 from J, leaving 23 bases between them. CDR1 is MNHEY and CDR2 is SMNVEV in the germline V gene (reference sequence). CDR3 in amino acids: CATSPGSQGGQPQHF. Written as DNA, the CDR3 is TGTGCCACCTCTCCAGGCTCTCAGGGCGGACAGCCCCAGCATTTT.

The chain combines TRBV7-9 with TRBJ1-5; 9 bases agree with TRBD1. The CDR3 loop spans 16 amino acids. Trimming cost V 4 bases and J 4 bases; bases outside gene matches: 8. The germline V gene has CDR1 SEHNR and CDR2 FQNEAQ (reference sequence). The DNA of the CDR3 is TGTGCCAGCAGCTCCGATGCACAGGGGGCAAATCAGCCCCAGCATTTT. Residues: CASSSDAQGANQPQHF.

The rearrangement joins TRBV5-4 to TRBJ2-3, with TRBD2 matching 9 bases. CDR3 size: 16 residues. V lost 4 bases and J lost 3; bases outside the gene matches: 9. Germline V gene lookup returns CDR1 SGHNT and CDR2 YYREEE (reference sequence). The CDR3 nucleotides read TGTGCCAGCAGCCCCGTAGCGGGAGCGGTGACAGATACGCAGTATTTT. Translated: CASSPVAGAVTDTQYF.

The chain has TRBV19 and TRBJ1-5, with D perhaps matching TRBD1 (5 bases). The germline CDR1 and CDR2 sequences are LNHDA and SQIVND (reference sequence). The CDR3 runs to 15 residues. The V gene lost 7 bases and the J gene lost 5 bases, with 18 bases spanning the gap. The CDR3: CASNTYGGTDQPQHF. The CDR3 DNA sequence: TGTGCCAGTAATACTTACGGGGGGACCGATCAGCCCCAGCATTTT.

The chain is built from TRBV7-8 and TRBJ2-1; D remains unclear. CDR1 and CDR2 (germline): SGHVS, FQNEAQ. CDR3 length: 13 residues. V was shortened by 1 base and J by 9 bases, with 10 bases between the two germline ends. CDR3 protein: CASSLVEVGEQFF. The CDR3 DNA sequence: TGTGCCAGCAGCTTAGTTGAGGTAGGTGAGCAGTTCTTC.

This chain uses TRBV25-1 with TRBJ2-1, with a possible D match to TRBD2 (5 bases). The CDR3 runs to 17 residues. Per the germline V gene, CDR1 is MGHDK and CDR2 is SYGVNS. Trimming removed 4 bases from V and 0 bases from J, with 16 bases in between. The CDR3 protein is CASSVLLETNSYNEQFF. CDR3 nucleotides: TGTGCCAGCAGTGTCCTACTAGAAACGAACTCCTACAATGAGCAGTTCTTC.

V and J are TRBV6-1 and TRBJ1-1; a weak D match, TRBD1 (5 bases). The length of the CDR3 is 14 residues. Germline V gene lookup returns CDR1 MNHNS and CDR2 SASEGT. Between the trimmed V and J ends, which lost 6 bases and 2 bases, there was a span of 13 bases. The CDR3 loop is CASSARQQNTEAFF. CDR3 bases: TGTGCCAGCAGCGCTAGACAGCAAAACACTGAAGCTTTCTTT.

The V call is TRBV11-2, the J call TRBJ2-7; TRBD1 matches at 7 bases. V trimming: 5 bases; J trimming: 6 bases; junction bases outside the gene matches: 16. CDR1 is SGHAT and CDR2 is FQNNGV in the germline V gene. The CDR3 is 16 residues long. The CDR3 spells CASSPSRDSRTIEQYF. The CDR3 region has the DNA TGTGCCAGCAGCCCTAGCAGGGACAGCCGGACAATCGAGCAGTACTTC.

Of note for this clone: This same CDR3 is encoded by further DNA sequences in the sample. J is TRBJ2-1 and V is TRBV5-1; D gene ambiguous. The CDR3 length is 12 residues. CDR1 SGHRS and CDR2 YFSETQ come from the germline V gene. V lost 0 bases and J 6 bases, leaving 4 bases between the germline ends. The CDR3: CASSLVSNEQFF. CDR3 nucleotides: TGCGCCAGCAGCTTGGTTAGCAATGAGCAGTTCTTC.

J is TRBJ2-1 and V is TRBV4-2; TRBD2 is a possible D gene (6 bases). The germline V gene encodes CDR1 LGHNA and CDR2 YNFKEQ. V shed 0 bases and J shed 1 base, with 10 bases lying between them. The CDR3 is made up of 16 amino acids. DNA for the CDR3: TGTGCCAGCAGCCAAGATCATAGCGGATCCTACAATGAGCAGTTCTTC. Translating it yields CASSQDHSGSYNEQFF.

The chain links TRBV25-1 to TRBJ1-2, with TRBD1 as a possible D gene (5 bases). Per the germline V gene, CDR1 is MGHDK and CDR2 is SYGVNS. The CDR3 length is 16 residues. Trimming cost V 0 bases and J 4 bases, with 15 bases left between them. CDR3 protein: CASSEYPDRRGYGYTF. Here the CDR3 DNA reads TGTGCCAGCAGTGAATACCCCGACAGAAGGGGCTATGGCTACACCTTC.

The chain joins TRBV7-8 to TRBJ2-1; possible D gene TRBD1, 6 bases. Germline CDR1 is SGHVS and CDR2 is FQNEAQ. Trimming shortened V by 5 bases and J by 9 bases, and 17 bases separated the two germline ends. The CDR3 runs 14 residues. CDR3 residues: CASSRPTGSGEQFF. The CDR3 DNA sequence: TGTGCCAGCAGCAGGCCAACAGGGTCGGGTGAGCAGTTCTTC. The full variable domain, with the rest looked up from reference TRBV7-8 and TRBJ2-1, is GAGVSQSPRYKVAKRGQDVALRCDPISGHVSLFWYQQALGQGPEFLTYFQNEAQLDKSGLPSDRFFAERPEGSVSTLKIQRTQQEDSAVYLCASSRPTGSGEQFFGPGTRLTVL.